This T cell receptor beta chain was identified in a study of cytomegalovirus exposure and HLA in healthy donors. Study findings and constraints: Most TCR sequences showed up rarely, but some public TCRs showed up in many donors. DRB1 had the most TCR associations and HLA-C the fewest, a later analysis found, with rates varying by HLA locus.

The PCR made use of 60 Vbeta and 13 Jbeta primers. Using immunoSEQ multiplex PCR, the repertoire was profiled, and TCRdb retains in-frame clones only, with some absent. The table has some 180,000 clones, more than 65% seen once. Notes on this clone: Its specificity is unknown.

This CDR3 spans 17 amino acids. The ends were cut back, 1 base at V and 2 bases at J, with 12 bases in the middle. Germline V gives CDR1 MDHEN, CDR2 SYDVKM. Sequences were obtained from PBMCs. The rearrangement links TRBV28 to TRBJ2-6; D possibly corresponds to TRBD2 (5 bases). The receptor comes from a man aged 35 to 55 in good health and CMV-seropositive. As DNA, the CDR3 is TGTGCCAGCAGTTTATCCCAACTAGGAGCTGGGGCCAACGTCCTGACTTTC. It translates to CASSLSQLGAGANVLTF.